Described below is a single T cell receptor (beta chain) sequence and its context. TCRdb's copy holds only in-frame clones and misses some; the assay was immunoSEQ multiplex PCR. The sample lists more than 550,000 clones, around 87% occurring once. The data derive from a study of shared T cell receptors in the human thymus. The length of the CDR3 is 15 residues. Germline CDR1 SNHLY, CDR2 FYNNEI. V lost 4 bases and J lost 6; bases outside the gene matches: 11. A further study also used this sample, focusing on human thymus T cells.

Material: thymocytes. The TCR was taken from a boy in the first two years of life with a congenital heart defect. This sequence joins TRBV2 and TRBJ2-7; 8 bases fit TRBD2. In DNA form, the CDR3 reads TGTGCCAGCAGTGGGCGGGGGGCCTATCCCACCGAGCAGTACTTC. It yields the protein CASSGRGAYPTEQYF.